The 25 T cell receptor beta chains below were found in one sample sequenced in a study of cytomegalovirus exposure and HLA in healthy donors. This PCR relied on a set of 60 Vbeta primers and 13 Jbeta primers. Using immunoSEQ multiplex PCR, the repertoire was profiled, and TCRdb retains in-frame clones only, with some absent. The table includes 120,000 or so clones, more than 65% detected once. Sequenced sample: PBMCs. These receptors originate from a man aged 25 to 40 in good health and CMV-seropositive.

This clone turned up a few times. The chain carries TRBV6-5 and TRBJ1-3; TRBD1 matches 8 bases. V gave up 7 bases and J gave up 2 bases; unmatched junction bases: 4. The CDR3 extends over 14 amino acids. Germline values: CDR1 MNHEY, CDR2 SVGAGI. The CDR3 DNA is TGTGCCAGCACCCCGACAGGGGCTGGAAACACCATATATTTT. As protein: CASTPTGAGNTIYF.

The chain uses TRBV6-1 and TRBJ2-2; no firm D call. The germline V and J ends were trimmed by 4 bases and 4 bases, with 10 bases remaining between them. Germline loops: CDR1 MNHNS, CDR2 SASEGT. This CDR3 spans 14 amino acids. Here the CDR3 reads CASSVWQVTGELFF. The CDR3 DNA reads as TGTGCCAGCAGTGTTTGGCAAGTCACCGGGGAGCTGTTTTTT.

The chain is built from TRBV5-1 and TRBJ2-7; 10 bases are a match to TRBD1. V lost 4 bases, J lost 5 bases, and 6 bases stayed unmatched. This CDR3 spans 14 amino acids. From germline, CDR1 is SGHRS and CDR2 YFSETQ. The CDR3 DNA sequence: TGCGCCAGCAGCCCCGGGACAGGGGCCAACGAGCAGTACTTC. Protein sequence: CASSPGTGANEQYF.

V is TRBV6-5 and J is TRBJ1-2; possibly TRBD1 for D (6 bases). V was cut by 7 bases and J by 2 bases, with 14 bases left in between. Germline loops: CDR1 MNHEY, CDR2 SVGAGI. CDR3 length: 14 residues. In DNA, the CDR3 is TGTGCCAGCACCCCCTCGGACAGAAACTATGGCTACACCTTC. It yields the protein CASTPSDRNYGYTF.

The rearrangement links TRBV27 to TRBJ2-4; 8 bases are shared with TRBD1. The CDR3 is 15 amino acids. V shed 2 bases and J 2 bases; nucleotides not matched to a gene: 2. From germline, CDR1 is MNHEY and CDR2 SMNVEV (reference sequence). CDR3 in DNA: TGTGCCAGCAGTTTACAGGGGGCGACCAAAAACATTCAGTACTTC. Amino acids: CASSLQGATKNIQYF.

This chain uses TRBV5-6 with TRBJ1-2, with D tentatively TRBD1 (6 bases). This CDR3 comprises 14 residues. The V gene's germline CDR1 is SGHDT and CDR2 YYEEEE. The V and J ends lost 0 bases and 7 bases respectively, with 13 bases between them. The DNA for the CDR3 is TGTGCCAGCAGCTTGGCCGGCCCAGGGGTTGGCTACACCTTC. Its protein is CASSLAGPGVGYTF. The full variable domain, rest sourced from reference TRBV5-6 and TRBJ1-2, is DAGVTQSPTHLIKTRGQQVTLRCSPKSGHDTVSWYQQALGQGPQFIFQYYEEEERQRGNFPDRFSGHQFPNYSSELNVNALLLGDSALYLCASSLAGPGVGYTFGSGTRLTVV.

The V gene is TRBV2, the J gene TRBJ2-1; perhaps TRBD2 as D (5 bases). Per germline, CDR1 SNHLY and CDR2 FYNNEI. The CDR3 spans 11 residues. Trimming pared 7 bases from V and 6 bases from J, leaving 7 bases between. This chain's CDR3 is CASIGGNEQFF. CDR3 DNA sequence: TGTGCCAGCATCGGAGGCAATGAGCAGTTCTTC.

On this clone itself: One junction end disagrees with the germline gene, perhaps due to a read error. This chain links TRBV2 with TRBJ1-4; 7 positions match TRBD1. Germline V gene data show CDR1 as SNHLY and CDR2 as FYNNEI. This CDR3 has 17 residues. This CDR3 reads CAGSNRQGSATNEKLFF. CDR3 sequence (DNA): TGTGCCGGCAGTAACCGACAGGGTAGTGCAACTAATGAAAAACTGTTTTTT.

This clone was seen more than once but under ten times. This chain joins TRBV5-1 and TRBJ2-2; 12 bases are shared with TRBD1. The J segment lost 7 bases and the V segment lost 4 bases, leaving 5 bases of the junction unmatched. The CDR3 extends over 15 amino acids. Germline assignment: CDR1 SGHRS and CDR2 YFSETQ. CDR3 coding DNA: TGCGCCAGCAGCCCGGGGACAGGGGGCGGCGGGGAGCTGTTTTTT. This codes for CASSPGTGGGGELFF.

The gene calls are TRBV2 and TRBJ2-2; a weak D match, TRBD1 (6 bases). In germline, CDR1 is SNHLY, CDR2 FYNNEI. Trimming removed 6 bases at V and 4 bases at J, with 15 bases between. The CDR3 spans 15 residues. This chain's CDR3 is CASRAGAHGTGELFF. Here the CDR3 DNA reads TGTGCCAGCAGGGCAGGGGCGCACGGCACCGGGGAGCTGTTTTTT.

The V call is TRBV10-3, the J call TRBJ1-3; D gene ambiguous. V was shortened by 11 bases and J by 4 bases, with 12 bases between the two germline ends. Germline CDR1 reads ENHRY; CDR2 reads SYGVKD. The CDR3 extends over 12 amino acids. This CDR3 is CASFTPGNTIYF. The CDR3 coding sequence is TGTGCCTCTTTCACACCCGGAAACACCATATATTTT.

Here the CDR3 reads CASSPGEGIPFF. The CDR3 DNA follows: TGTGCCAGCAGCCCAGGGGAAGGAATCCCTTTCTTT. The gene calls are TRBV7-6 and TRBJ1-1; D perhaps matches TRBD1 (6 bases). The CDR3 spans 12 residues. The V end lost 5 bases, the J end lost 12 bases, and 16 bases lay between the germline ends. Germline V gene lookup returns CDR1 SGHVS and CDR2 FNYEAQ.

The rearrangement uses TRBV4-1 and TRBJ2-7, with 13 bases identical to TRBD2. CDR3 length: 17 residues. With 0 bases clipped from V and 4 bases from J, the junction kept 6 bases outside the gene matches. Germline CDR1 reads MGHRA; CDR2 reads YSYEKL. In DNA, the CDR3 is TGCGCCAGCAGCCAAGACCGACTAGCGGGGGGATCGTACGAGCAGTACTTC. It is translated as CASSQDRLAGGSYEQYF.

CDR3 sequence (DNA): TGTGCCAGCAGCCTGCGCCGTCTGGACAGGGGCCATGGCTACACCTTC. This encodes CASSLRRLDRGHGYTF. V and J are TRBV5-8 and TRBJ1-2; 9 bases fit TRBD1. The germline V gene encodes CDR1 SGHTS and CDR2 YDEGEE. The V gene end was trimmed by 4 bases and the J gene end by 6 bases; junction bases not matched to a gene: 13. The CDR3 extends over 16 amino acids.

CDR3 DNA: TGTGCCAGCTCACCGGGGGCAAGTTCGGCGGCTGGGGCCAACGTCCTGACTTTC. Translating it yields CASSPGASSAAGANVLTF. The chain joins TRBV18 to TRBJ2-6; D is possibly TRBD1 (6 bases). The CDR3 contains 18 residues. V shed 3 bases and J shed 2 bases, with 17 bases lying between them. Germline V gives CDR1 KGHSH, CDR2 LQKENI.

The rearrangement joins TRBV18 to TRBJ1-1; 8 bases map to TRBD1. Germline assignment: CDR1 KGHSH and CDR2 LQKENI. The V segment lost 2 bases and the J segment 7 bases; nucleotides outside the gene matches: 6. The CDR3 extends over 14 amino acids. The CDR3: CASSPAGGAGEAFF. Here the CDR3 DNA reads TGTGCCAGCTCACCAGCAGGGGGCGCGGGTGAAGCTTTCTTT.

The genes are TRBV10-3 and TRBJ2-1; 8 bases agree with TRBD2. The CDR3 totals 16 residues. Germline CDR1 and CDR2: ENHRY and SYGVKD. V lost 0 bases and J lost 4; bases outside the gene matches: 5. The CDR3 region is CAISESSGGAYNEQFF. The CDR3 nucleotides read TGTGCCATCAGTGAGTCCAGCGGGGGAGCTTACAATGAGCAGTTCTTC.

This clone was seen only a few times. CDR3 sequence: CASSTEYNEQFF. CDR3 nucleotide sequence: TGTGCCAGCAGCACCGAGTACAATGAGCAGTTCTTC. The V gene is TRBV7-2, the J gene TRBJ2-1, with D unresolved. V lost 5 bases, J lost 4 bases, and 6 bases lay in between. This CDR3 is 12 amino acids long. Germline lookup yields CDR1 SGHTA and CDR2 FQGNSA. The full variable domain, completed using reference TRBV7-2 and TRBJ2-1, is GAGVSQSPSNKVTEKGKDVELRCDPISGHTALYWYRQSLGQGLEFLIYFQGNSAPDKSGLPSDRFSAERTGGSVSTLTIQRTQQEDSAVYLCASSTEYNEQFFGPGTRLTVL.

This clone came up a few times. This chain links TRBV11-2 with TRBJ1-1; D may be TRBD1 (5 bases). Trimming cost V 2 bases and J 4 bases, with 11 bases left between them. This CDR3 is built from 14 residues. Per the germline V gene, CDR1 is SGHAT and CDR2 is FQNNGV. CDR3: CASSLSSGSTEAFF. The CDR3 coding sequence is TGTGCCAGCAGCTTATCGTCAGGGTCCACTGAAGCTTTCTTT.

This chain joins TRBV5-6 and TRBJ2-7, with 8 bases fitting TRBD1. The CDR3 is made up of 15 amino acids. Germline CDR1 is SGHDT and CDR2 is YYEEEE. The trim removed 3 bases at V and 2 bases at J, leaving 7 bases unmatched. CDR3 bases: TGTGCCAGCAGCTCGTCGGGACAGGCTACCTACGAGCAGTACTTC. It specifies CASSSSGQATYEQYF. The full variable domain, with the rest looked up from reference TRBV5-6 and TRBJ2-7, is DAGVTQSPTHLIKTRGQQVTLRCSPKSGHDTVSWYQQALGQGPQFIFQYYEEEERQRGNFPDRFSGHQFPNYSSELNVNALLLGDSALYLCASSSSGQATYEQYFGPGTRLTVT.

The rearrangement joins TRBV9 to TRBJ2-3; TRBD2 aligns across 9 bases. V gave up 2 bases and J gave up 1 base; unmatched junction bases: 20. CDR1 and CDR2 from the germline V gene are SGDLS and YYNGEE. This CDR3 comprises 21 residues. The CDR3: CASSVYGTSIRLDRGTDTQYF. The CDR3 coding sequence is TGTGCCAGCAGCGTCTATGGGACTAGCATCAGACTGGATCGGGGCACAGATACGCAGTATTTT.

The chain carries TRBV23-1 and TRBJ1-2, with D possibly being TRBD1 (5 bases). TRBV23-1 falls under the ORF class, with uncertain function. The CDR3 has 15 residues. V was trimmed by 2 bases and J by 9 bases, leaving 19 bases between them. CDR3 nucleotides: TGCGCCAGCAGTCAACCCTGGACAATTATTTTGAGCTACACCTTC. Translating gives CASSQPWTIILSYTF.

The gene calls are TRBV7-2 and TRBJ2-2, with 8 bases that match TRBD2. Germline CDR1 is SGHTA and CDR2 is FQGNSA. V dropped 1 base and J dropped 8; count of bases not matched to a gene: 9. The CDR3 consists of 16 residues. The CDR3 is CASSLVPAGEVGELFF. The CDR3, as DNA: TGTGCCAGCAGCTTAGTCCCAGCGGGGGAGGTGGGGGAGCTGTTTTTT. Combining the CDR3 with reference TRBV7-2 and TRBJ2-2 gives the whole variable domain GAGVSQSPSNKVTEKGKDVELRCDPISGHTALYWYRQSLGQGLEFLIYFQGNSAPDKSGLPSDRFSAERTGGSVSTLTIQRTQQEDSAVYLCASSLVPAGEVGELFFGEGSRLTVL.

As concerns this clone: Other nucleotide sequences from this sample produce the same CDR3. V and J are TRBV13 and TRBJ2-5, with 16 bases lining up with TRBD2. V was pared by 5 bases and J by 5 bases, with 5 bases of the junction left unmatched. Germline CDR1 PRHDT, CDR2 FYEKMQ (reference sequence). This CDR3 has 16 residues. The CDR3 here is CASSPGTSGGEETQYF. CDR3 DNA sequence: TGTGCCAGCAGCCCCGGGACTAGCGGGGGGGAGGAGACCCAGTACTTC.

This chain connects TRBV19 to TRBJ1-2; 9 positions agree with TRBD1. From germline, CDR1 is LNHDA and CDR2 SQIVND (reference sequence). CDR3 length equals 14 residues. V lost 5 bases and J lost 2; bases outside the gene matches: 3. The CDR3 spells CASSPGTGNYGYTF. The CDR3 nucleotides are TGTGCCAGTAGTCCCGGGACAGGGAACTATGGCTACACCTTC.